This passage covers 32 T cell receptor beta chains from one sample sequenced in a study of EBV T-cell therapy then PD-1 blockade in nasopharyngeal carcinoma. No cognate antigen is known for these TCRs. The treatment here: AdE1-LMPpoly-expanded autologous EBV-specific T-cell therapy followed by anti-PD-1 nivolumab. The repertoire was sequenced with immunoSEQ multiplex PCR; TCRdb's copy has only in-frame clones and lacks some. The data show about 22,000 clones, with over 65% seen just once and around 24% held by the top ten. The sequencing used CD8+ T cells from blood, collected at day -245 from a patient whose treatment included autologous EBV-specific T cells and nivolumab. The receptors stem from a man in his forties or fifties with nasopharyngeal carcinoma.

V and J are TRBV6-5 and TRBJ2-7; D might be TRBD2 (5 bases). The V gene's germline CDR1 is MNHEY and CDR2 SVGAGI. The CDR3 is 13 residues long. Trimming left V 6 bases short and J 2 bases short, with 11 bases between. CDR3 in amino acids: CASSAGRPYEQYF. CDR3 sequence (DNA): TGTGCCAGCAGCGCGGGCCGGCCCTACGAGCAGTACTTC.

The chain carries TRBV2 and TRBJ1-1; TRBD1 is a possible D gene (6 bases). This CDR3 is built from 14 residues. Trimming removed 3 bases from V and 8 bases from J, with 16 bases in between. Germline lookup yields CDR1 SNHLY and CDR2 FYNNEI. The CDR3 DNA reads TGTGCCAGCAGTGACCATGGAGGGGGGAAGGAAGCTTTCTTT. Its protein is CASSDHGGGKEAFF. Drawing the rest from reference TRBV2 and TRBJ1-1, the complete variable domain is EPEVTQTPSHQVTQMGQEVILRCVPISNHLYFYWYRQILGQKVEFLVSFYNNEISEKSEIFDDQFSVERPDGSNFTLKIRSTKLEDSAMYFCASSDHGGGKEAFFGQGTRLTVV.

The V gene is TRBV7-9, the J gene TRBJ2-2; possible D gene TRBD2, 5 bases. V lost 5 bases to trimming and J lost 5 bases, with 6 bases between them. Germline CDR1 is SEHNR and CDR2 is FQNEAQ (reference sequence). This CDR3 spans 12 amino acids. Written as DNA, the CDR3 is TGTGCCAGCAGCCCGGGGACCGGGGAGCTGTTTTTT. Encoded protein: CASSPGTGELFF.

The chain combines TRBV4-3 with TRBJ1-2; no clear D. Germline V gene lookup returns CDR1 LGHNA and CDR2 YSLEER. The V end lost 4 bases, the J end lost 1 base, and 13 bases lay between the germline ends. The CDR3 loop spans 15 amino acids. CDR3 bases: TGCGCCAGCAGCCTAGGGAACGGAGTTAACTATGGCTACACCTTC. Amino acids: CASSLGNGVNYGYTF.

The table lists this clone with a count of one. V gene TRBV7-9 combines with J gene TRBJ1-1; no firm D call. Deletions cut 4 bases from V and 10 bases from J, with 10 bases between. The germline gives CDR1 SEHNR, CDR2 FQNEAQ (reference sequence). The CDR3 is 11 amino acids. CDR3 sequence: CASSSDIGAFF. CDR3 in DNA: TGTGCCAGCAGCTCCGACATAGGAGCTTTCTTT.

This clone has only a few counts. The chain couples TRBV6-4 to TRBJ1-2; D is uncertain. The CDR3 is 15 amino acids. V lost 3 bases and J 8 bases, leaving 19 bases between the germline ends. Germline CDR1 is MRHNA and CDR2 is SNTAGT. The CDR3 DNA reads TGTGCCAGCAGTGAGGCAGGAGGTACTTTGGAGGGCTACACCTTC. This translates into CASSEAGGTLEGYTF.

This clone showed up just once. The CDR3 nucleotides read TGTGCCAGCACCAGACAGGGGCTTTCCTCCTACGAGCAGTACTTC. Translated, it gives CASTRQGLSSYEQYF. J is TRBJ2-7 and V is TRBV28; 8 nucleotides match TRBD1. Germline V gene lookup returns CDR1 MDHEN and CDR2 SYDVKM. After removal of 7 bases from V and 0 bases from J, the junction contained 8 bases not matched to a gene. This CDR3 comprises 15 residues.

The gene calls are TRBV5-4 and TRBJ1-4; the D is unclear. Between the trimmed V and J ends, which lost 3 bases and 4 bases, there was a span of 13 bases. The CDR3 runs 15 residues. CDR1 is SGHNT and CDR2 is YYREEE in the germline V gene (reference sequence). The CDR3 nucleotides read TGTGCCAGCAGCTCCACATTTGGTAGTAATGAAAAACTGTTTTTT. This translates into CASSSTFGSNEKLFF. Full variable domain (outside the CDR3, taken from reference TRBV5-4 and TRBJ1-4): ETGVTQSPTHLIKTRGQQVTLRCSSQSGHNTVSWYQQALGQGPQFIFQYYREEENGRGNFPPRFSGLQFPNYSSELNVNALELDDSALYLCASSSTFGSNEKLFFGSGTQLSVL.

V gene TRBV27 combines with J gene TRBJ2-1, with D unresolved. The CDR3 consists of 12 residues. In germline, CDR1 is MNHEY, CDR2 SMNVEV (reference sequence). V lost 5 bases, J lost 0 bases, and 2 bases lay in between. The CDR3 here is CASSPSYNEQFF. The CDR3 nucleotides are TGTGCCAGCAGTCCCTCCTACAATGAGCAGTTCTTC.

The chain couples TRBV9 to TRBJ1-3, with D uncertain. CDR1 is SGDLS, CDR2 YYNGEE, per germline. Trimming cost V 6 bases and J 4 bases, with 5 bases left between them. The length of the CDR3 is 11 residues. The CDR3 coding sequence is TGTGCCAGCAAGGTCGGAAACACCATATATTTT. Translating it yields CASKVGNTIYF.

The V call is TRBV4-1, the J call TRBJ2-3; 9 nucleotides match TRBD1. The CDR3 consists of 15 residues. CDR1 is MGHRA and CDR2 is YSYEKL in the germline V gene. V gave up 4 bases and J gave up 4 bases; unmatched junction bases: 6. For the CDR3, the DNA is TGCGCCAGCAGCCTCGGACAGGGGCGACCAGATACGCAGTATTTT. Protein: CASSLGQGRPDTQYF.

The chain combines TRBV6-4 with TRBJ2-3, with 9 nucleotides matching TRBD2. The CDR3 is 15 amino acids. CDR1 MRHNA and CDR2 SNTAGT come from the germline V gene. With 6 bases clipped from V and 5 bases from J, the junction kept 9 bases outside the gene matches. The CDR3 sequence: CASSPGGSGGDTQYF. The DNA of the CDR3 is TGTGCCAGCAGCCCCGGAGGTAGCGGGGGAGATACGCAGTATTTT.

This chain connects TRBV10-3 to TRBJ1-1; 7 bases line up with TRBD1. The CDR3 loop spans 13 amino acids. The V gene's germline CDR1 is ENHRY and CDR2 SYGVKD. The J segment lost 1 base and the V segment lost 10 bases, leaving 6 bases of the junction unmatched. CDR3 in amino acids: CATRDRPNTEAFF. CDR3 nucleotides: TGTGCCACTCGGGACAGACCGAACACTGAAGCTTTCTTT.

The gene calls are TRBV24-1 and TRBJ2-3; D perhaps matches TRBD1 (6 bases). Germline values: CDR1 KGHDR, CDR2 SFDVKD. The V and J ends lost 0 bases and 0 bases respectively, with 9 bases between them. This CDR3 has 16 amino acids. The CDR3 DNA reads TGTGCCACCAGTGATTTGGGGGGCCTAAGCACAGATACGCAGTATTTT. Its protein product is CATSDLGGLSTDTQYF.

V is TRBV7-8 and J is TRBJ2-6, with D unclear. The germline V gene encodes CDR1 SGHVS and CDR2 FQNEAQ. The CDR3 consists of 18 residues. V gave up 5 bases and J gave up 0 bases, with 17 bases separating them. CDR3 sequence (DNA): TGTGCCAGCAGCGCCCACCTGACAAACCCCTCTGGGGCCAACGTCCTGACTTTC. As protein: CASSAHLTNPSGANVLTF.

This chain connects TRBV2 to TRBJ1-4; 7 bases fit TRBD1. The CDR3 is 15 residues long. The J segment lost 5 bases and the V segment lost 3 bases, leaving 6 bases of the junction unmatched. Germline V gives CDR1 SNHLY, CDR2 FYNNEI. CDR3 DNA sequence: TGTGCCAGCAGTGACGGCGGCAGGGGGAATGAAAAACTGTTTTTT. Amino acids: CASSDGGRGNEKLFF.

The chain couples TRBV29-1 to TRBJ2-7; TRBD2 is a possible D gene (5 bases). Trimming removed 0 bases from V and 2 bases from J, with 8 bases in between. The CDR3 covers 13 residues. Germline CDR1 reads SQVTM; CDR2 reads ANQGSEA. CDR3 region: CSVEEGSPYEQYF. CDR3 in DNA: TGCAGCGTTGAAGAGGGGAGCCCCTACGAGCAGTACTTC.

The V call is TRBV7-9, the J call TRBJ2-7; D uncertain. The CDR3 length is 14 residues. Trimming removed 4 bases at V and 4 bases at J, with 14 bases between. Germline values: CDR1 SEHNR, CDR2 FQNEAQ (reference sequence). CDR3 DNA: TGTGCCAGCAGCTCCCAATTGAGGCCTTACGAGCAGTACTTC. Protein: CASSSQLRPYEQYF.

The chain links TRBV9 to TRBJ1-3; possibly TRBD1 for D (6 bases). From germline, CDR1 is SGDLS and CDR2 YYNGEE. The V and J ends lost 2 bases and 0 bases respectively, with 9 bases between them. The CDR3 sequence is 15 residues long. The CDR3 reads CASSVGGFSGNTIYF. The DNA for the CDR3 is TGTGCCAGCAGCGTGGGGGGCTTCTCTGGAAACACCATATATTTT. The full variable domain, in which reference TRBV9 and TRBJ1-3 provide the parts outside the CDR3, is DSGVTQTPKHLITATGQRVTLRCSPRSGDLSVYWYQQSLDQGLQFLIQYYNGEERAKGNILERFSAQQFPDLHSELNLSSLELGDSALYFCASSVGGFSGNTIYFGEGSWLTVV.

The chain recombines TRBV18 with TRBJ1-2; D unresolved. CDR1 KGHSH and CDR2 LQKENI come from the germline V gene. The CDR3 has 13 amino acids. The ends were cut back, 2 bases at V and 1 base at J, with 5 bases in the middle. The CDR3 is CASSPVGNYGYTF. The CDR3 DNA sequence: TGTGCCAGCTCACCAGTGGGTAACTATGGCTACACCTTC.

Regarding this clone: Different DNA sequences within this sample yield the same CDR3. The gene calls are TRBV9 and TRBJ2-7; the D gene is possibly TRBD1 (6 bases). CDR1 and CDR2 (germline): SGDLS, YYNGEE. The V end was cut by 0 bases, the J end by 2 bases, with 12 bases between. This CDR3 region has 15 residues. The CDR3 here is CASSVGAGAPYEQYF. Written as DNA, the CDR3 is TGTGCCAGCAGCGTAGGGGCAGGGGCCCCCTACGAGCAGTACTTC.

V usage is TRBV7-9 and J usage is TRBJ1-2; possibly TRBD1 for D (5 bases). The V end was cut by 7 bases, the J end by 6 bases, with 15 bases between. The CDR3 covers 13 residues. Germline V gene data show CDR1 as SEHNR and CDR2 as FQNEAQ (reference sequence). In DNA, the CDR3 is TGTGCCAGCACCCCTCCAGGGTTGGATGGCTACACCTTC. This gives the protein CASTPPGLDGYTF.

The CDR3 DNA reads as TGTGCCAGTAGTACCGGGACAGTTTACACCGGGGAGCTGTTTTTT. It specifies CASSTGTVYTGELFF. V gene TRBV19 combines with J gene TRBJ2-2; 7 bases fit TRBD1. Germline V gene data show CDR1 as LNHDA and CDR2 as SQIVND (reference sequence). The length of the CDR3 is 15 residues. The V and J ends lost 4 bases and 3 bases, in that order; junction bases with no gene match: 5.

This sequence joins TRBV4-3 and TRBJ1-1, with TRBD1 matching 8 bases. There are 16 residues in the CDR3. After removal of 0 bases from V and 2 bases from J, the junction contained 5 bases not matched to a gene. Germline CDR1 reads LGHNA; CDR2 reads YSLEER. In nucleotides, the CDR3 is TGCGCCAGCAGCCAAGATGGGGACAGGCCTAACACTGAAGCTTTCTTT. Its translation: CASSQDGDRPNTEAFF.

This clone came up once. This rearrangement joins TRBV27 to TRBJ2-7, with 10 bases identical to TRBD2. V shed 4 bases, J shed 2 bases, and the junction held 8 bases outside the gene matches. The germline gives CDR1 MNHEY, CDR2 SMNVEV (reference sequence). The CDR3 loop spans 16 amino acids. CDR3: CASSWSGGALTYEQYF. CDR3 nucleotides: TGTGCCAGCAGTTGGAGCGGGGGGGCCCTCACCTACGAGCAGTACTTC.

The J gene is TRBJ2-5, the V gene TRBV7-6; D call uncertain. V lost 1 base and J 5 bases, leaving 5 bases between the germline ends. This CDR3 comprises 12 residues. CDR1 is SGHVS and CDR2 is FNYEAQ in the germline V gene. CDR3: CASSLVEETQYF. The CDR3 region has the DNA TGTGCCAGCAGCTTAGTGGAGGAGACCCAGTACTTC. The full variable domain, in which reference TRBV7-6 and TRBJ2-5 provide the parts outside the CDR3, is GAGVSQSPRYKVTKRGQDVALRCDPISGHVSLYWYRQALGQGPEFLTYFNYEAQQDKSGLPNDRFSAERPEGSISTLTIQRTEQRDSAMYRCASSLVEETQYFGPGTRLLVL.

CDR3 amino acids: CASSYEGAGDTDTQYF. Written as DNA, the CDR3 is TGCGCCAGCAGCTACGAGGGGGCAGGGGACACAGATACGCAGTATTTT. V is TRBV5-1 and J is TRBJ2-3; TRBD1 aligns across 7 bases. Germline V gene sequence: CDR1 SGHRS, CDR2 YFSETQ. J lost 2 bases, V lost 3 bases, and 9 bases had no gene match. The CDR3 loop spans 16 amino acids.

By frequency in the sample, this clone is medium-sized. Other nucleotide sequences in the sample specify the same CDR3. V is TRBV4-3 and J is TRBJ2-7; D gene uncertain. CDR1 is LGHNA and CDR2 is YSLEER in the germline V gene. The CDR3 covers 13 residues. V lost 0 bases and J lost 3, with 6 bases in between. The CDR3 sequence: CASSQDLGYEQYF. The CDR3 DNA reads as TGCGCCAGCAGCCAAGATCTCGGCTACGAGCAGTACTTC.

The rearrangement links TRBV5-1 to TRBJ1-4, with D hard to call. This CDR3 is built from 15 residues. The V end was cut by 4 bases, the J end by 6 bases, with 16 bases between. Germline V gives CDR1 SGHRS, CDR2 YFSETQ. CDR3 nucleotide sequence: TGCGCCAGCAGCCGATCTCACGGGAGGGATGAAAAACTGTTTTTT. Translated: CASSRSHGRDEKLFF. Complete variable domain (other parts from reference TRBV5-1 and TRBJ1-4): KAGVTQTPRYLIKTRGQQVTLSCSPISGHRSVSWYQQTPGQGLQFLFEYFSETQRNKGNFPGRFSGRQFSNSRSEMNVSTLELGDSALYLCASSRSHGRDEKLFFGSGTQLSVL.

The chain has TRBV12-3 or TRBV12-4 and TRBJ1-5; D gene unclear. V lost 6 bases, J lost 2 bases, and 8 bases lay in between. The CDR3 is 13 amino acids. CDR3 coding DNA: TGTGCCAGCAGCTCTCAAGGCAATCAGCCCCAGCATTTT. Protein: CASSSQGNQPQHF.

Regarding this clone: In the same sample, other DNA sequences code for this CDR3. This chain uses TRBV19 with TRBJ1-5; no reliable D call. Germline lookup yields CDR1 LNHDA and CDR2 SQIVND (reference sequence). V was shortened by 3 bases and J by 1 base, with 7 bases between the two germline ends. The CDR3 sequence is 14 residues long. CDR3 nucleotides: TGTGCCAGTAGTATCGGGCAGAGCAATCAGCCCCAGCATTTT. Its protein product is CASSIGQSNQPQHF.

The V gene is TRBV6-5, the J gene TRBJ2-7; 9 nucleotides line up with TRBD1. Germline V lookup: CDR1 MNHEY, CDR2 SVGAGI. Trimming removed 4 bases from V and 7 bases from J; junction bases left unmatched: 8. This CDR3 has 14 residues. CDR3 sequence (DNA): TGTGCCAGCAGTTTTGGGACAGGGTTGGGAGAGCAGTACTTC. Protein sequence: CASSFGTGLGEQYF.